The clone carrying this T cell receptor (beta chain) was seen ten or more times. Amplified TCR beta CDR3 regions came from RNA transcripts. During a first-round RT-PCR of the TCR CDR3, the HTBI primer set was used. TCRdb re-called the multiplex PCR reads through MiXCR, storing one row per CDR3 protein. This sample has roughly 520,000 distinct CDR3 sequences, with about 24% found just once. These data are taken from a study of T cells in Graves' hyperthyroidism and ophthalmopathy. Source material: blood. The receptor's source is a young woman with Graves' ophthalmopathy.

The CDR3 DNA sequence: TGCAGTGCTAGCCCCCCCGGCAGGGAAGACACTGAAGCTTTCTTT. It yields the protein CSASPPGREDTEAFF. The chain recombines TRBV20-1 with TRBJ1-1; weak D call: TRBD1 (5 bases). Looked up from germline, CDR1 is DFQATT and CDR2 is SNEGSKA (reference sequence). V was pared by 3 bases and J by 3 bases, with 17 bases between. The CDR3 covers 15 residues.